These T cell receptor beta chains were read from a single sample in a study of cytomegalovirus exposure and HLA in healthy donors. The assay was immunoSEQ multiplex PCR, and TCRdb's table has in-frame clones only and misses some. The table shows some 150,000 clones, with roughly 80% occurring only once. Sequencing input: PBMCs. These receptors originate from a female donor in good health and CMV-seronegative. CDR3s include the opening cysteine and the closing phenylalanine or tryptophan. The order of the fields is clone size, D gene, V gene, J gene, CDR3 length, CDR3 DNA, CDR3 protein. A D gene is named only where the DNA matches it firmly. Clone size is stated in some rows and not others, as once, few, many or a class when expanded.

clone size: .; D gene: .; V gene: TRBV6-5; J gene: TRBJ1-2; CDR3 length: 14; CDR3 DNA: TGTGCCAGCAGTTATGGGGGGGTCCGGCGAGGCTACACCTTC; CDR3 protein: CASSYGGVRRGYTF
clone size: .; D gene: .; V gene: TRBV4-1; J gene: TRBJ1-4; CDR3 length: 15; CDR3 DNA: TGCGCCAGCAGCCAAGTTCCAGGGCAAGAAGAAAAACTGTTTTTT; CDR3 protein: CASSQVPGQEEKLFF
clone size: .; D gene: .; V gene: TRBV19; J gene: TRBJ1-2; CDR3 length: 16; CDR3 DNA: TGTGCCAGTAGTATAGAGGCCAGGATCCCTAACTATGGCTACACCTTC; CDR3 protein: CASSIEARIPNYGYTF
clone size: few; D gene: .; V gene: TRBV6-4; J gene: TRBJ2-2; CDR3 length: 14; CDR3 DNA: TGTGCCAGCAGTTCAGGGGATGACACCGGGGAGCTGTTTTTT; CDR3 protein: CASSSGDDTGELFF
clone size: .; D gene: .; V gene: TRBV18; J gene: TRBJ1-1; CDR3 length: 14; CDR3 DNA: TGTGCCAGCTCACTGCGGGCAGGGGAGACTGAAGCTTTCTTT; CDR3 protein: CASSLRAGETEAFF
clone size: .; D gene: TRBD2; V gene: TRBV27; J gene: TRBJ2-3; CDR3 length: 15; CDR3 DNA: TGTGCCAGCAGACCGACTAGCCAAAGCACAGATACGCAGTATTTT; CDR3 protein: CASRPTSQSTDTQYF
clone size: .; D gene: .; V gene: TRBV2; J gene: TRBJ1-1; CDR3 length: 14; CDR3 DNA: TGTGCCAGCAGTGGCAGGGGAAAGGTGACTGAAGCTTTCTTT; CDR3 protein: CASSGRGKVTEAFF
clone size: .; D gene: TRBD2; V gene: TRBV6-5; J gene: TRBJ2-5; CDR3 length: 14; CDR3 DNA: TGTGCCAGCAGTTACGGGAGGGCCTATGAGACCCAGTACTTC; CDR3 protein: CASSYGRAYETQYF
clone size: .; D gene: TRBD1; V gene: TRBV28; J gene: TRBJ2-5; CDR3 length: 14; CDR3 DNA: TGTGCCATTAGGGACAGGGCGCCCCAAGAGACCCAGTACTTC; CDR3 protein: CAIRDRAPQETQYF
clone size: once; D gene: .; V gene: TRBV29-1; J gene: TRBJ1-1; CDR3 length: 11; CDR3 DNA: TGCAGCGTTGAACAGGGAGGGAAAGCTTTCTTT; CDR3 protein: CSVEQGGKAFF
clone size: .; D gene: TRBD1; V gene: TRBV19; J gene: TRBJ2-7; CDR3 length: 15; CDR3 DNA: TGTGCCAGTAGCCCCGGCCGACAGGGGGCCTACGAGCAGTACTTC; CDR3 protein: CASSPGRQGAYEQYF
clone size: once; D gene: .; V gene: TRBV27; J gene: TRBJ2-7; CDR3 length: 15; CDR3 DNA: TGTGCCAGCAGTGCGGGACTCCTGACCGCCTACGAGCAGTACTTC; CDR3 protein: CASSAGLLTAYEQYF
clone size: .; D gene: .; V gene: TRBV27; J gene: TRBJ1-5; CDR3 length: 14; CDR3 DNA: TGTGCCAGCAGTCCCTGGACTACGTATCAGCCCCAGCATTTT; CDR3 protein: CASSPWTTYQPQHF
clone size: .; D gene: TRBD2; V gene: TRBV6-1; J gene: TRBJ2-1; CDR3 length: 16; CDR3 DNA: TGTGCCAGCAGTGAAGGACTAGCGGGATCCTACAATGAGCAGTTCTTC; CDR3 protein: CASSEGLAGSYNEQFF
clone size: once; D gene: TRBD2; V gene: TRBV6-1; J gene: TRBJ2-5; CDR3 length: 16; CDR3 DNA: TGTGCCAGCAGTGAAGCGCTAGCGGGAGGGCGGGAGACCCAGTACTTC; CDR3 protein: CASSEALAGGRETQYF
clone size: .; D gene: TRBD1; V gene: TRBV6-5; J gene: TRBJ1-2; CDR3 length: 15; CDR3 DNA: TGTGCCAGCAGACCCACCCTGGACAGGACCGGTGGCTACACCTTC; CDR3 protein: CASRPTLDRTGGYTF
clone size: .; D gene: TRBD1; V gene: TRBV10-2; J gene: TRBJ1-5; CDR3 length: 14; CDR3 DNA: TGCGCCAGCAGTGAGATGGGACAGAATCAGCCCCAGCATTTT; CDR3 protein: CASSEMGQNQPQHF
clone size: .; D gene: .; V gene: TRBV29-1; J gene: TRBJ1-1; CDR3 length: 12; CDR3 DNA: TGCAGCGTTAACTATCTCTCGGCCGAAGCTTTCTTT; CDR3 protein: CSVNYLSAEAFF
clone size: .; D gene: .; V gene: TRBV6-5; J gene: TRBJ2-7; CDR3 length: 15; CDR3 DNA: TGTGCCAGCAGTCCCCGCCGGACTAATGACTACGAGCAGTACTTC; CDR3 protein: CASSPRRTNDYEQYF
clone size: .; D gene: .; V gene: TRBV7-3; J gene: TRBJ1-1; CDR3 length: 13; CDR3 DNA: TGTGCCAGCAGCTTAACGAATCGAGCTGAAGCTTTCTTT; CDR3 protein: CASSLTNRAEAFF
clone size: .; D gene: .; V gene: TRBV2; J gene: TRBJ2-7; CDR3 length: 15; CDR3 DNA: TGTGCCAGCAGTGATGTCAGGGTCCCCCCCTACGAGCAGTACTTC; CDR3 protein: CASSDVRVPPYEQYF
clone size: .; D gene: .; V gene: TRBV6-5; J gene: TRBJ1-4; CDR3 length: 16; CDR3 DNA: TGTGCCAGCAGTTACTCGACGGGTGCAACTAATGAAAAACTGTTTTTT; CDR3 protein: CASSYSTGATNEKLFF
clone size: .; D gene: .; V gene: TRBV27; J gene: TRBJ1-5; CDR3 length: 19; CDR3 DNA: TGTGCCAGCAGTCACCTTACCGGGACACCCCCTTATAGCAATCAGCCCCAGCATTTT; CDR3 protein: CASSHLTGTPPYSNQPQHF
clone size: .; D gene: TRBD2; V gene: TRBV28; J gene: TRBJ2-1; CDR3 length: 19; CDR3 DNA: TGTGCCAGCGGGGGGACGGCGGGAGGGCCAATATCGCCCTACAATGAGCAGTTCTTC; CDR3 protein: CASGGTAGGPISPYNEQFF
clone size: .; D gene: TRBD2; V gene: TRBV19; J gene: TRBJ2-5; CDR3 length: 15; CDR3 DNA: TGTGCCAGTACCCCGCCAGGTAGCGGGAGAGAGACCCAGTACTTC; CDR3 protein: CASTPPGSGRETQYF
clone size: .; D gene: TRBD2; V gene: TRBV5-1; J gene: TRBJ2-3; CDR3 length: 18; CDR3 DNA: TGCGCCAGCAGCTTACCCCTAGGGACTAGCGGGAGGGCGGATACGCAGTATTTT; CDR3 protein: CASSLPLGTSGRADTQYF
clone size: .; D gene: TRBD1; V gene: TRBV29-1; J gene: TRBJ2-1; CDR3 length: 14; CDR3 DNA: TGCAGCGTACTACAGGGGGGACGGGGAAGAGTGCAGTTCTTC; CDR3 protein: CSVLQGGRGRVQFF
clone size: .; D gene: .; V gene: TRBV19; J gene: TRBJ1-4; CDR3 length: 15; CDR3 DNA: TGTGCCAGTAGTATGGAGGACAGACTTAATGAAAAACTGTTTTTT; CDR3 protein: CASSMEDRLNEKLFF
clone size: .; D gene: .; V gene: TRBV19; J gene: TRBJ1-5; CDR3 length: 18; CDR3 DNA: TGTGCCAGTAGTCGCGGGACGCTATGGGGAGGCGGCAATCAGCCCCAGCATTTT; CDR3 protein: CASSRGTLWGGGNQPQHF
clone size: once; D gene: TRBD2; V gene: TRBV10-2; J gene: TRBJ2-2; CDR3 length: 14; CDR3 DNA: TGCGCCAGCCGGGGGGGGCGCGGCACCGGGGAGCTGTTTTTT; CDR3 protein: CASRGGRGTGELFF
clone size: .; D gene: .; V gene: TRBV5-4; J gene: TRBJ2-7; CDR3 length: 14; CDR3 DNA: TGTGCCAGCAGCTTGGTGGAGCGGAGCTACGAGCAGTACTTC; CDR3 protein: CASSLVERSYEQYF
clone size: .; D gene: .; V gene: TRBV28; J gene: TRBJ2-5; CDR3 length: 14; CDR3 DNA: TGTGCCAGCAGTCACTGGCGGGACCAAGAGACCCAGTACTTC; CDR3 protein: CASSHWRDQETQYF
clone size: .; D gene: .; V gene: TRBV4-2; J gene: TRBJ2-7; CDR3 length: 13; CDR3 DNA: TGTGCCAGCAGCGGATTTACAGGGCTCGAGCAGTACTTC; CDR3 protein: CASSGFTGLEQYF
clone size: .; D gene: TRBD1; V gene: TRBV7-3; J gene: TRBJ2-1; CDR3 length: 21; CDR3 DNA: TGTGCCAGCAGCAGACCGGACAGGGTAGCGGACACGACGAGCTCCTACAATGAGCAGTTCTTC; CDR3 protein: CASSRPDRVADTTSSYNEQFF
clone size: .; D gene: .; V gene: TRBV19; J gene: TRBJ2-7; CDR3 length: 14; CDR3 DNA: .; CDR3 protein: CASSSGQGTYEQYF
clone size: .; D gene: TRBD1; V gene: TRBV2; J gene: TRBJ2-6; CDR3 length: 13; CDR3 DNA: TGTGCCAGGGGGACAGCTGGGGCCAACGTCCTGACTTTC; CDR3 protein: CARGTAGANVLTF
clone size: .; D gene: TRBD2; V gene: TRBV27; J gene: TRBJ2-7; CDR3 length: 14; CDR3 DNA: TGTGCCAGCAGCCCTTCTGCGGGAGAATTCGAGCAGTACTTC; CDR3 protein: CASSPSAGEFEQYF
clone size: .; D gene: .; V gene: TRBV6-5; J gene: TRBJ1-5; CDR3 length: 14; CDR3 DNA: TGTGCCAGCAGTCAACTTCCGAGCAATCAGCCCCAGCATTTT; CDR3 protein: CASSQLPSNQPQHF
clone size: .; D gene: TRBD2; V gene: TRBV18; J gene: TRBJ2-1; CDR3 length: 15; CDR3 DNA: TGTGCCAGCTCAACGCGACTAGCGGGTTACAATGAGCAGTTCTTC; CDR3 protein: CASSTRLAGYNEQFF
clone size: few; D gene: .; V gene: TRBV5-4; J gene: TRBJ2-3; CDR3 length: 13; CDR3 DNA: TGTGCCAGCAGCTTGGCGGTCACAGATACGCAGTATTTT; CDR3 protein: CASSLAVTDTQYF
clone size: .; D gene: TRBD2; V gene: TRBV25-1; J gene: TRBJ2-5; CDR3 length: 15; CDR3 DNA: TGTGCCAGCAGTTTTAGCGGGAGGGCCAAAGAGACCCAGTACTTC; CDR3 protein: CASSFSGRAKETQYF
clone size: .; D gene: TRBD2; V gene: TRBV2; J gene: TRBJ2-2; CDR3 length: 14; CDR3 DNA: TGTGCCAGCAGGGGGAGGGGCGGCACCGGGGAGCTGTTTTTT; CDR3 protein: CASRGRGGTGELFF
clone size: .; D gene: .; V gene: TRBV28; J gene: TRBJ1-1; CDR3 length: 13; CDR3 DNA: TGTGCCAGCAGCCGACAGGTGTACACTGAAGCTTTCTTT; CDR3 protein: CASSRQVYTEAFF
clone size: .; D gene: .; V gene: TRBV16; J gene: TRBJ2-2; CDR3 length: 15; CDR3 DNA: TGTGCCAGCAGCCAAACGGTCCCGAACACCGGGGAGCTGTTTTTT; CDR3 protein: CASSQTVPNTGELFF
clone size: .; D gene: .; V gene: TRBV20-1; J gene: TRBJ1-1; CDR3 length: 11; CDR3 DNA: TGCAGTGCTAGAGACGACAGGGAAGCTTTCTTT; CDR3 protein: CSARDDREAFF
clone size: .; D gene: TRBD2; V gene: TRBV5-4; J gene: TRBJ2-7; CDR3 length: 16; CDR3 DNA: TGTGCCAGCAGCTCCCGGGGGGGACTAGCGGCCTACGAGCAGTACTTC; CDR3 protein: CASSSRGGLAAYEQYF
clone size: .; D gene: .; V gene: TRBV15; J gene: TRBJ1-2; CDR3 length: 15; CDR3 DNA: TGTGCCACCAGCAGAGCCGCACGGGCTAACTATGGCTACACCTTC; CDR3 protein: CATSRAARANYGYTF
clone size: few; D gene: TRBD2; V gene: TRBV4-2; J gene: TRBJ2-1; CDR3 length: 15; CDR3 DNA: TGTGCCAGCACCTTTGGGGCGGGAGTGGAAAATGAGCAGTTCTTC; CDR3 protein: CASTFGAGVENEQFF